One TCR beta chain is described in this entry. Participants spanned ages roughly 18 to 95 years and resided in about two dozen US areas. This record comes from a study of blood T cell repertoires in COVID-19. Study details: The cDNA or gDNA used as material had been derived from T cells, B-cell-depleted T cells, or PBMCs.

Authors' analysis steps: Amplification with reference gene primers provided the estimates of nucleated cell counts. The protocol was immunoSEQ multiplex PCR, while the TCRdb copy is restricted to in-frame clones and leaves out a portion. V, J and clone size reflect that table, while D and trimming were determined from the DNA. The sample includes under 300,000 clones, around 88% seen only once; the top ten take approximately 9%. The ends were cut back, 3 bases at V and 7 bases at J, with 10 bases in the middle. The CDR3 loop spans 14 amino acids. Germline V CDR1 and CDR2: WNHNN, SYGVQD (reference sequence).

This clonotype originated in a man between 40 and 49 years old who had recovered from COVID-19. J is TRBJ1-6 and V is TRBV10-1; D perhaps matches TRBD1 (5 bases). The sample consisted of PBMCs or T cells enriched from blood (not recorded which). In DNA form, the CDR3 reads TGCGCCAGCAGTGAAAGGGGCCAAAATTCACCCCTCCACTTT. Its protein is CASSERGQNSPLHF.